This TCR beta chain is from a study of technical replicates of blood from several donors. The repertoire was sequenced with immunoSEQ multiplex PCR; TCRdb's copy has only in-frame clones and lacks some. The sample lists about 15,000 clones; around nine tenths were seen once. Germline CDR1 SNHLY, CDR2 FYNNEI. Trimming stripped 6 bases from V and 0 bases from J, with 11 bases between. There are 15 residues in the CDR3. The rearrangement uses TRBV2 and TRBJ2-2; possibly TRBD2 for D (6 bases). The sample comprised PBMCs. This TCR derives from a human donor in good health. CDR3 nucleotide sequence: TGTGCCAGCAGGCTCGGGACTTCGAACACCGGGGAGCTGTTTTTT. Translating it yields CASRLGTSNTGELFF.